This TCR beta chain was observed in a study of tumor-infiltrating lymphocytes in primary liver carcinoma. The wider study: Per sample, productive TCRbeta reads numbered roughly 3.5 to 8 million, similar across tissue types. General study points: Reduced overlap was seen in tumor-adjacent and tumor-blood pairs versus tumor region pairs.

Concerning this clonotype: No antigen is known for it. The junction departs from the called germline gene at one end, perhaps through a read error.

Taking about 17-31 mg of unsorted bulk tissue, the authors co-extracted RNA and DNA. A constant-region primer served to make TCR beta cDNA from about 0.45 ug total RNA. Amplification in three nested multiplex PCR rounds with slightly modified ARM-PCR gave rise to TCR beta libraries. For roughly 11 cycles apiece, the opening two PCR rounds ran with TRBV1-TRBV30 forward primers and a C-beta reverse primer. TCRdb passed the multiplex PCR reads through MiXCR, listing each CDR3 protein once. The data hold about 64,000 distinct CDR3 sequences, with about two thirds observed a single time. This CDR3 is 15 amino acids long. From germline, CDR1 is SGHKS and CDR2 YYEKEE (reference sequence).

This sequence joins TRBV5-5 and TRBJ1-1, with D hard to call. The TCR was taken from a man aged 35-49 years with primary liver carcinoma and hepatitis B virus infection. Sequencing was carried out using liver tumor tissue from sampling region 4. Indicated subset: tumor region T4, right-lateral pole. The CDR3 region has the DNA TGTTCCAGCAGCTTGCTCGCCGGGTGGAACACTGAAGCTTTCTTT. As protein: CSSSLLAGWNTEAFF. Full variable domain (rest looked up from reference TRBV5-5 and TRBJ1-1): DAGVTQSPTHLIKTRGQQVTLRCSPISGHKSVSWYQQVLGQGPQFIFQYYEKEERGRGNFPDRFSARQFPNYSSELNVNALLLGDSALYLCSSSLLAGWNTEAFFGQGTRLTVV.